The 16 T cell receptor beta chains below come from one sample, sequenced in a study of shared clonotypes between healthy human individuals. Generated by immunoSEQ multiplex PCR, the TCRdb table keeps only in-frame clones and is missing some. The sample has some 2,000,000 clones, about 95% seen once. The source material was naive CD4+ T cells sorted from blood. Regarding subset: CD45RA+ positively selected. All receptors derive from a man aged 18 to 30 in good health.

Of note for this clone: Since a much larger clone is just one base distant, this may be a read error. Other DNA sequences of this sample code for an identical CDR3. The gene calls are TRBV5-4 and TRBJ2-2; 11 bases line up with TRBD2. This CDR3 comprises 16 residues. Germline CDR1 and CDR2: SGHNT and YYREEE (reference sequence). V was pared by 0 bases and J by 2 bases, with 0 bases of the junction left unmatched. For the CDR3, the DNA is TGTGCCAGCAGCTTGGGACTAGCGGGAAACACCGGGGAGCTGTTTTTT. This translates into CASSLGLAGNTGELFF.

This chain links TRBV5-1 with TRBJ1-1; D is unclear. Trimming stripped 5 bases from V and 1 base from J, with 12 bases between. This CDR3 has 14 residues. Germline assignment: CDR1 SGHRS and CDR2 YFSETQ. CDR3 DNA: TGCGCCAGCAGTTTCGACGTCAGGAACACTGAAGCTTTCTTT. Its protein product is CASSFDVRNTEAFF.

The chain has TRBV10-3 and TRBJ1-6; the D is unclear. V dropped 0 bases and J dropped 10 bases, with 22 bases sitting between them. The CDR3 is 18 residues long. Germline loops: CDR1 ENHRY, CDR2 SYGVKD. The CDR3 loop reads CAISESNRGAASGSPLHF. The DNA for the CDR3 is TGTGCCATCAGTGAGTCGAACCGCGGCGCCGCCTCTGGGTCACCCCTCCACTTT.

V is TRBV29-1 and J is TRBJ2-1, with D unresolved. The V and J ends lost 4 bases and 3 bases respectively, with 10 bases between them. Germline loops: CDR1 SQVTM, CDR2 ANQGSEA. The CDR3 covers 13 residues. CDR3 sequence reads: CSVVASYYNEQFF. The DNA of the CDR3 is TGCAGCGTTGTTGCGTCCTACTACAATGAGCAGTTCTTC.

The J gene is TRBJ1-6, the V gene TRBV6-6, with TRBD1 matching 7 bases. The CDR3 length is 14 residues. V dropped 6 bases and J dropped 10; count of bases not matched to a gene: 9. The V gene's germline CDR1 is MNHNY and CDR2 SVGAGI (reference sequence). The CDR3 DNA reads as TGTGCCAGCAGCGACAGGGCCCTGAGGTCACCCCTCCACTTT. Its protein product is CASSDRALRSPLHF.

The chain links TRBV30 to TRBJ2-3; the D gene is possibly TRBD1 (6 bases). The germline V gene encodes CDR1 GTSNPN and CDR2 SVGIG (reference sequence). V was shortened by 2 bases and J by 4 bases, with 16 bases between the two germline ends. The CDR3 has 15 amino acids. The CDR3 region has the DNA TGTGCCTGGAGTCTCAGGGGCTCCTCCCCAGATACGCAGTATTTT. Its translation: CAWSLRGSSPDTQYF. Full variable domain (missing parts from reference TRBV30 and TRBJ2-3): SQTIHQWPATLVQPVGSPLSLECTVEGTSNPNLYWYRQAAGRGLQLLFYSVGIGQISSEVPQNLSASRPQDRQFILSSKKLLLSDSGFYLCAWSLRGSSPDTQYFGPGTRLTVL.

This clone has a single count. The J gene is TRBJ2-1, the V gene TRBV5-1; D gene ambiguous. V was cut by 4 bases and J by 0 bases, with 14 bases left in between. Germline-derived CDR1 and CDR2 are SGHRS and YFSETQ. The CDR3 runs to 16 residues. The CDR3 sequence: CASSAELKSSYNEQFF. CDR3 coding DNA: TGCGCCAGCAGCGCGGAGCTCAAGAGCTCCTACAATGAGCAGTTCTTC.

This chain links TRBV6-1 with TRBJ1-4; D is uncertain. CDR3 length: 15 amino acids. The ends were cut back, 5 bases at V and 0 bases at J, with 10 bases in the middle. Per germline, CDR1 MNHNS and CDR2 SASEGT. CDR3 sequence (DNA): TGTGCCAGCAGTCCCAACAGAGCAACTAATGAAAAACTGTTTTTT. This gives the protein CASSPNRATNEKLFF.

This clone has a single count. This chain connects TRBV5-8 to TRBJ1-2; D is undetermined. Trimming shortened V by 1 base and J by 3 bases, and 7 bases separated the two germline ends. Germline CDR1 reads SGHTS; CDR2 reads YDEGEE. The CDR3 is 13 amino acids. In DNA, the CDR3 is TGTGCCAGCAGCTTGATCCAGCACTATGGCTACACCTTC. Encoded protein: CASSLIQHYGYTF.

The V gene is TRBV7-9, the J gene TRBJ2-5, with 11 bases fitting TRBD2. Germline V gives CDR1 SEHNR, CDR2 FQNEAQ (reference sequence). V lost 6 bases and J lost 2; bases outside the gene matches: 5. The CDR3 consists of 15 residues. The CDR3, as DNA: TGTGCCAGCAGTCCGGGGACTAGCGGACAAGAGACCCAGTACTTC. Residues: CASSPGTSGQETQYF.

This sequence joins TRBV25-1 and TRBJ1-2; D is unresolved. V gave up 2 bases and J gave up 4 bases, with 17 bases separating them. CDR3 length equals 16 residues. Germline lookup yields CDR1 MGHDK and CDR2 SYGVNS. The chain's CDR3 is CASSEGGRSYFYGYTF. The CDR3 DNA reads as TGTGCCAGCAGTGAAGGTGGTAGGTCTTACTTCTATGGCTACACCTTC.

The V and J genes are TRBV6-6 and TRBJ2-7, with TRBD2 as a possible D gene (7 bases). The CDR3 runs 15 residues. Germline V gives CDR1 MNHNY, CDR2 SVGAGI (reference sequence). The ends were cut back, 5 bases at V and 6 bases at J, with 20 bases in the middle. DNA for the CDR3: TGTGCCAGCAGTAGCCTGGGGGGGGGCCATTCCGAGCAGTACTTC. Translating it yields CASSSLGGGHSEQYF.

The genes are TRBV5-1 and TRBJ1-1; TRBD1 matches at 8 bases. This CDR3 comprises 16 residues. Germline V gene data show CDR1 as SGHRS and CDR2 as YFSETQ. With V trimmed by 2 bases and J by 5 bases, 11 bases remained unmatched. This CDR3 is CASSFTVQGVGTEAFF. CDR3 bases: TGCGCCAGCAGCTTTACTGTACAGGGGGTGGGAACTGAAGCTTTCTTT.

The J gene is TRBJ1-4, the V gene TRBV7-2; D is uncertain. CDR3 length: 14 amino acids. CDR1 and CDR2 (germline): SGHTA, FQGNSA. The germline V and J ends were trimmed by 0 bases and 5 bases, with 7 bases remaining between them. The CDR3 protein is CASSLAGFNEKLFF. CDR3 in DNA: TGTGCCAGCAGCTTAGCCGGCTTCAATGAAAAACTGTTTTTT. Full variable domain (outside the CDR3, taken from reference TRBV7-2 and TRBJ1-4): GAGVSQSPSNKVTEKGKDVELRCDPISGHTALYWYRQSLGQGLEFLIYFQGNSAPDKSGLPSDRFSAERTGGSVSTLTIQRTQQEDSAVYLCASSLAGFNEKLFFGSGTQLSVL.

The chain carries TRBV11-2 and TRBJ2-7; TRBD1 is a possible D gene (7 bases). In germline, CDR1 is SGHAT, CDR2 FQNNGV. CDR3 length: 15 residues. V lost 8 bases, J lost 3 bases, and 20 bases lay in between. CDR3 loop: CASGLETGRIYEQYF. The DNA for the CDR3 is TGTGCCAGCGGACTTGAGACAGGGAGGATCTACGAGCAGTACTTC.

About this clone itself: The identical CDR3 is also encoded by other nucleotide sequences in the sample. The rearrangement links TRBV18 to TRBJ2-5; D is perhaps TRBD2 (5 bases). The V end was cut by 3 bases, the J end by 4 bases, with 9 bases between. The germline CDR1 and CDR2 sequences are KGHSH and LQKENI. This CDR3 is 13 amino acids long. The CDR3 DNA reads TGTGCCAGCTCACCCGGACTCGGAGAGACCCAGTACTTC. Translation gives CASSPGLGETQYF.